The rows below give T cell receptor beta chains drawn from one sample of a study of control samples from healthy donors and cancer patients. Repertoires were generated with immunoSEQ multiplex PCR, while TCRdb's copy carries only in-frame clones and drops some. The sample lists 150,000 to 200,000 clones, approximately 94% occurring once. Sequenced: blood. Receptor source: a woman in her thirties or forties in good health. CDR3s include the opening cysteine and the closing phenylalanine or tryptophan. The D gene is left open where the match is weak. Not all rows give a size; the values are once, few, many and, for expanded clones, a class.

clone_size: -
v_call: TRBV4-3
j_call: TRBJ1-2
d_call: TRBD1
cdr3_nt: TGCGCCAGCAGCAGGGGGACAGGGGGCTTGGATGGCTACACCTTC
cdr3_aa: CASSRGTGGLDGYTF

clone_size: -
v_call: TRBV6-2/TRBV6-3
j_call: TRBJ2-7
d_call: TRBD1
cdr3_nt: TGTGCCAGCAGTCAGACAGGGGGCAAGAGCTCCTACGAGCAGTACTTC
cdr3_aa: CASSQTGGKSSYEQYF

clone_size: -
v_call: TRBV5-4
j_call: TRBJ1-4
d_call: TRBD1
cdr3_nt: TGTGCCAGCAGCTTGGACAGGGGTGAAAAACTGTTTTTT
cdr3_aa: CASSLDRGEKLFF

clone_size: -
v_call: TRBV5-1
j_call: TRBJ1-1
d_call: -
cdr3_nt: TGCGCCAGCAGCTTTGGGGGCTCGGACACTGAAGCTTTCTTT
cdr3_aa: CASSFGGSDTEAFF

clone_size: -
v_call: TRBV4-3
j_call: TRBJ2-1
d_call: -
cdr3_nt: TGCGCCAGCAGCCAAGATCTTCGGGCTGGCTCCTACAATGAGCAGTTCTTC
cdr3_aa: CASSQDLRAGSYNEQFF

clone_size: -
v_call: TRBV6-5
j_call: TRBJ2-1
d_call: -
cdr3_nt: TGTGCCAGCAGGATGACAGGAGCCGGCGGTGATGAGCAGTTCTTC
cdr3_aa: CASRMTGAGGDEQFF

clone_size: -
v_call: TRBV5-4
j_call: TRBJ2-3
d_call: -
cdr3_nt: TGTGCCAGCAGCGGGGCGGGCGGGCGCTTCGCAGATACGCAGTATTTT
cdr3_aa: CASSGAGGRFADTQYF

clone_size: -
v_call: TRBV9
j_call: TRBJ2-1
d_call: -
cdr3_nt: TGTGCCAGCAGCGTAGCACTAGCTGGGGCCAATGAGCAGTTCTTC
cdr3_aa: CASSVALAGANEQFF

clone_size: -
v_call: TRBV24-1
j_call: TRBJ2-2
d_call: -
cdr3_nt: TGTGCCACCAGTGATTCCTCCCCCGCCGGGGAGCTGTTTTTT
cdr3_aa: CATSDSSPAGELFF

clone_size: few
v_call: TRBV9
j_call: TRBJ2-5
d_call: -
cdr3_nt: TGTGCCAGCAGCGTAGGCCCGACGGAAGAGACCCAGTACTTC
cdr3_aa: CASSVGPTEETQYF

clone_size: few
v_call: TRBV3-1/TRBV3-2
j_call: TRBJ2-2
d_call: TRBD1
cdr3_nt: TGTGCCAGCATGCACAGGGGGCTAAGGGCCGGGGAGCTGTTTTTT
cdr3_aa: CASMHRGLRAGELFF

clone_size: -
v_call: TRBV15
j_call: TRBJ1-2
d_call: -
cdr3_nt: TGTGCCACCAGCGCCTCTAACTATGGCTACACCTTC
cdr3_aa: CATSASNYGYTF

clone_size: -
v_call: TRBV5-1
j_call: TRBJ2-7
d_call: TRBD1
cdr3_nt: TGCGCCAGCAGCTCCTCCGGGACAGGGGTCGAGCAGTACTTC
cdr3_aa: CASSSSGTGVEQYF

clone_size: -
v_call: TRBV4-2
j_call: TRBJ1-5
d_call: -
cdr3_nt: TGTGCCAGCAGCCAAGGGGGGTCCGGGCAGCCCCAGCATTTT
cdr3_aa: CASSQGGSGQPQHF

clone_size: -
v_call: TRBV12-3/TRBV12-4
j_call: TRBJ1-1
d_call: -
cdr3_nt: TGTGCCAGCAGTTTATACACTGAAGCTTTCTTT
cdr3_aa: CASSLYTEAFF

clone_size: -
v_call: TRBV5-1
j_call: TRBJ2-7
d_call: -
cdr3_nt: TGCGCCAGCAGCCTGGGGTTGGACGAGCAGTACTTC
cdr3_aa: CASSLGLDEQYF

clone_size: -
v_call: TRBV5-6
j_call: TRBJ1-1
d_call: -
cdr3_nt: TGTGCCAGCAGCATGGAGATGCGGGGGGACACTGAAGCTTTCTTT
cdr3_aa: CASSMEMRGDTEAFF

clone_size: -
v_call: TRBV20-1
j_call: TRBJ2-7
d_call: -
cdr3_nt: TGCAGTGCTAGTGAGGGTCCCAACGAGCAGTACTTC
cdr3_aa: CSASEGPNEQYF

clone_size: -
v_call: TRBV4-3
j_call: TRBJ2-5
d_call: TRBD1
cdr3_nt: TGCGCCAGCAGCCAAGGACAGGGCCGAGAGACCCAGTACTTC
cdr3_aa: CASSQGQGRETQYF

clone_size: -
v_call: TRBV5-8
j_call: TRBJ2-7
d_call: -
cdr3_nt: TGTGCCAGCAGCTTGGTTTTGACAGAGGCTAAGGAGCAGTACTTC
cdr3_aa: CASSLVLTEAKEQYF

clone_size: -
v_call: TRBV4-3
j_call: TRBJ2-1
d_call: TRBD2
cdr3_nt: TGCGCCAGCAGCCAAGAGGGGGGGGGTGAGCAGTTCTTC
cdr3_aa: CASSQEGGGEQFF

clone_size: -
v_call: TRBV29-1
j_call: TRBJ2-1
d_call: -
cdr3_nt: TGCAGCGTTGGAGGGACAGGCCCAGGACTAGCCGGGGACAATGAGCAGTTCTTC
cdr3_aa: CSVGGTGPGLAGDNEQFF

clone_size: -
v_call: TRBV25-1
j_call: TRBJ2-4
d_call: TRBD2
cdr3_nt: TGTGCCAGCAGTGACGGCGGGGGGGCCGACATTCAGTACTTC
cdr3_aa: CASSDGGGADIQYF

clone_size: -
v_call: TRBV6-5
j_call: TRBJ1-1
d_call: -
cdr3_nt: TGTGCCAGCAGCCCCAGCAAGGGAGTGAACACTGAAGCTTTCTTT
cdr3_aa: CASSPSKGVNTEAFF

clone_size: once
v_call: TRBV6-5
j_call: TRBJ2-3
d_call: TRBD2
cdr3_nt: TGTGCCAGCAGTTACACTAGCGGGAGGGCAACAGATACGCAGTATTTT
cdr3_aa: CASSYTSGRATDTQYF

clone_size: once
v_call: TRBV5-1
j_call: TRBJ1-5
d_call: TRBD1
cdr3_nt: TGCGCCAGCAGCCCGGGACAGGGGAATCAGCCCCAGCATTTT
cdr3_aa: CASSPGQGNQPQHF

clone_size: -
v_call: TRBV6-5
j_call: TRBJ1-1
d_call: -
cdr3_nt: TGTGCCAGCAACGGCCGGGATGCGGCGGCGGCTGAAGCTTTCTTT
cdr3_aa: CASNGRDAAAAEAFF

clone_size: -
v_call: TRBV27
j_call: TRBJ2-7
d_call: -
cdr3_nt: TGTGCCAGCAGTTTATCGAAGGGTAGCGGCTACGAGCAGTACTTC
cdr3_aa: CASSLSKGSGYEQYF

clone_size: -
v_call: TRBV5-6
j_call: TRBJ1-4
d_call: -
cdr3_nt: TGTGCCAGCAGCTTAACTGCTGCAACTAATGAAAAACTGTTTTTT
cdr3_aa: CASSLTAATNEKLFF

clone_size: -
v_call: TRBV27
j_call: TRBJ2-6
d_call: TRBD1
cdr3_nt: TGTGCCAGCACCCAATGGGACAGGTTCTCTGGGGCCAACGTCCTGACTTTC
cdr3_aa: CASTQWDRFSGANVLTF

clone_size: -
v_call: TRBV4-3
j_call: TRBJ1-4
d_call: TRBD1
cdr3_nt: TGCGCCAGCAGCCAACTCTCCCCCACAGGGGGCGGCGGTGAAAAACTGTTTTTT
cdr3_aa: CASSQLSPTGGGGEKLFF

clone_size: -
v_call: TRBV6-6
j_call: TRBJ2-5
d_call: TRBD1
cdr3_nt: TGTGCCAGCAAACCTCACCCCGGACAGGGTGAGACCCAGTACTTC
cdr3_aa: CASKPHPGQGETQYF

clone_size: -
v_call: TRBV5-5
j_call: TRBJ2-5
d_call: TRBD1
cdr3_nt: TGTGCCAGCAGCGCACATGGACAGGGCCAAGAGACCCAGTACTTC
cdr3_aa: CASSAHGQGQETQYF

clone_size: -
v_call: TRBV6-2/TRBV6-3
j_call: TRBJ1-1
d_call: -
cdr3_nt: TGTGCCAGCAGTTACTCGGGCATCCTGGGGACTGAAGCTTTCTTT
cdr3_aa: CASSYSGILGTEAFF

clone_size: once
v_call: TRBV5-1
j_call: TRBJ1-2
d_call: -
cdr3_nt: TGCGCCAGCAGCTTATGGTCGGGGGTTCTACGCGGAGGGAGTGGCTACACCTTC
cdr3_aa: CASSLWSGVLRGGSGYTF

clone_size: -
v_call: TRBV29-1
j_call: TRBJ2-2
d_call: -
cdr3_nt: TGCAGCGTTGTTGGTAACACCGGGGAGCTGTTTTTT
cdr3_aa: CSVVGNTGELFF

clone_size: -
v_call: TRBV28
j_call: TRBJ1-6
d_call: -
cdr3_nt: TGTGCCAGCAGCCCATACGATAATTCACCCCTCCACTTT
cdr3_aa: CASSPYDNSPLHF

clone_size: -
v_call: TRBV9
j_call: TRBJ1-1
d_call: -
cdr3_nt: TGTGCCAGCAGCGCCCGAGGGGCCGGGAACACTGAAGCTTTCTTT
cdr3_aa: CASSARGAGNTEAFF

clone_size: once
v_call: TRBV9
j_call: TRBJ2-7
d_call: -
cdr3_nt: TGTGCCAGCAGCGTAGGTGGGGGTTCCCCCTACGAGCAGTACTTC
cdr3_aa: CASSVGGGSPYEQYF

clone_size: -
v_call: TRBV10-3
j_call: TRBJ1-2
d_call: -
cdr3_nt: TGTGCCATCAGCGCCCGACAGAGCAACTATGGCTACACCTTC
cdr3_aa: CAISARQSNYGYTF

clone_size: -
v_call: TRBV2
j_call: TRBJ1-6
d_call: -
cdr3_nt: TGTGCCAGCGGAGGGGATCTGGATAATTCACCCCTCCACTTT
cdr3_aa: CASGGDLDNSPLHF

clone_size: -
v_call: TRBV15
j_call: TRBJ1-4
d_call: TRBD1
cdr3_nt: TGTGCCACCAGCAGAGCGGCCCAGGGGGAAAGTGAAAAACTGTTTTTT
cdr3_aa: CATSRAAQGESEKLFF

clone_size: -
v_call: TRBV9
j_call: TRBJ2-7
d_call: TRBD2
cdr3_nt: TGTGCCAGCAGCCCCCGTCCTAGCGGGAGGGGGGACGAGCAGTACTTC
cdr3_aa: CASSPRPSGRGDEQYF

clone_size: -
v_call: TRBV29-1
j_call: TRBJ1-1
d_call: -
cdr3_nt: TGCAGCGTTGATTCTCCAGGGGACACTGAAGCTTTCTTT
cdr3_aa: CSVDSPGDTEAFF

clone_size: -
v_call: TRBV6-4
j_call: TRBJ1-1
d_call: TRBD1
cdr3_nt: TGTGCCAGCAGACAAGACAGGGAGACTGAAGCTTTCTTT
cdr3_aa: CASRQDRETEAFF

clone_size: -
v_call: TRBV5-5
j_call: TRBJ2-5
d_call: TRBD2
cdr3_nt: TGTGCCAGCAGCGGCGGTGCGGGAGGGGAGACCCAGTACTTC
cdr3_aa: CASSGGAGGETQYF

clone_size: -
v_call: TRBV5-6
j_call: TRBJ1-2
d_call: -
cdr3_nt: TGTGCCAGCAGCAAGACCCATGGCTACACCTTC
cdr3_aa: CASSKTHGYTF

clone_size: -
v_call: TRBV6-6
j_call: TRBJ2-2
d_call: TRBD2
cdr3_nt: TGTGCCAGCAGCTACTGGGGGGGGTTGACCGGGGAGCTGTTTTTT
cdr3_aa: CASSYWGGLTGELFF

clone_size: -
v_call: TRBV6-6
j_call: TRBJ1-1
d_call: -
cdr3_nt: TGTGCCAGCAAAGGGGGTTTAGACACTGAAGCTTTCTTT
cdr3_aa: CASKGGLDTEAFF

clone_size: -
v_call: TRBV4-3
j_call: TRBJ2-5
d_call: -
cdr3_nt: TGCGCCAGCAGCCCGGGACGGCAAGAGACCCAGTACTTC
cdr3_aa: CASSPGRQETQYF

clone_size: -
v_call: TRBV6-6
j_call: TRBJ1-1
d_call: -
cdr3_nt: TGTGCCAGCAGTTACAGGGGGTCGGACACTGAAGCTTTCTTT
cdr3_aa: CASSYRGSDTEAFF

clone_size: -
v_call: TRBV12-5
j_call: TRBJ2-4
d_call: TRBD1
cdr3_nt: TGTGCTAGTGCCCCGGACAGGGGAAACATTCAGTACTTC
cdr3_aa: CASAPDRGNIQYF